This T cell receptor beta chain was observed in a study of OX40 agonist ivuxolimab in advanced cancers. Across the study: Past anti-PD-1, anti-PD-L1 or anti-CTLA-4 therapy was accepted, and 30% to 50% had received some.

Sequencing used immunoSEQ multiplex PCR; TCRdb keeps in-frame clones, though not all of them. The table shows roughly 46,000 clones, with roughly 90% occurring only once. Here the sequenced sample was CD4+ or CD8+ T cells sorted from blood, taken in a trial of the OX40 agonist ivuxolimab. This clonotype was sampled from an adult with an advanced solid tumor such as melanoma, head and neck, liver or kidney cancer.

The CDR3 here is CASSHSGSTDTQYF. DNA of the CDR3: TGTGCCAGCAGTCATAGCGGTAGCACAGATACGCAGTATTTT. This sequence joins TRBV27 and TRBJ2-3, with TRBD2 as a possible D gene (6 bases). V lost 5 bases to trimming and J lost 0 bases, with 9 bases between them. Germline V gives CDR1 MNHEY, CDR2 SMNVEV (reference sequence). CDR3 length equals 14 residues.